This TCR beta chain appears in the sequencing data of a study of CD8 T cells in ankylosing spondylitis. This clonotype was counted only a few times. Its antigen remains unknown. A single record per CDR3 protein comes from TCRdb applying MiXCR to the 5' RACE reads. The sample includes roughly 700,000 distinct CDR3 sequences, 15% to 20% of them seen just once. The study's findings and limits: A TCR beta motif made of fewer than ten highly homologous variants seemed typical of ankylosing spondylitis blood.

The sequence was collected from a male donor with ankylosing spondylitis. Sequenced sample: blood, either unsorted or a sorted T cell fraction (not recorded which).

Here the CDR3 DNA reads TGCGCCAGCAGCCAGGAGGGACAGGGGATGGAGACCCAGTACTTC. Residues: CASSQEGQGMETQYF. The gene calls are TRBV5-1 and TRBJ2-5, with 10 nucleotides matching TRBD1. Losses at the gene ends were 4 bases for V and 5 bases for J; bases not matched to a gene: 8. Germline CDR1 reads SGHRS; CDR2 reads YFSETQ. This CDR3 contains 15 residues.